Below, 22 T cell receptor beta chains from the same sample are listed, as sequenced in a study of T cell responses to AZD1222 COVID-19 vaccine. TCRdb keeps only in-frame clones here, not all; method: immunoSEQ multiplex PCR. In the table there are more than 85,000 clones, around 90% of which are singletons. Sequenced here: peripheral blood, sampled on day 0 of AZD1222 vaccination. The receptors were sampled from an adult in good health.

J is TRBJ2-7 and V is TRBV28; tentatively, D is TRBD2 (5 bases). The CDR3 is 14 residues long. V was shortened by 7 bases and J by 7 bases, with 20 bases between the two germline ends. Germline CDR1 reads MDHEN; CDR2 reads SYDVKM. The CDR3 is CASTPTSGSGEQYF. The CDR3 DNA sequence: TGTGCCAGCACTCCAACCTCGGGATCTGGGGAGCAGTACTTC. Full variable domain (outside the CDR3, taken from reference TRBV28 and TRBJ2-7): DVKVTQSSRYLVKRTGEKVFLECVQDMDHENMFWYRQDPGLGLRLIYFSYDVKMKEKGDIPEGYSVSREKKERFSLILESASTNQTSMYLCASTPTSGSGEQYFGPGTRLTVT.

This rearrangement joins TRBV7-8 to TRBJ2-1, with TRBD2 matching over 7 bases. The V gene's germline CDR1 is SGHVS and CDR2 FQNEAQ. J gave up 7 bases and V 6 bases, and 15 bases lay outside the gene matches. There are 16 residues in the CDR3. In DNA form, the CDR3 reads TGTGCCAGCAGAACCCCGGGGGGAGAAAGGGGTAATGAGCAGTTCTTC. Translated, it gives CASRTPGGERGNEQFF. Looking up the rest from reference TRBV7-8 and TRBJ2-1 gives the full variable domain: GAGVSQSPRYKVAKRGQDVALRCDPISGHVSLFWYQQALGQGPEFLTYFQNEAQLDKSGLPSDRFFAERPEGSVSTLKIQRTQQEDSAVYLCASRTPGGERGNEQFFGPGTRLTVL.

This clone was seen a handful of times. This chain joins TRBV10-3 and TRBJ1-1, with D perhaps matching TRBD1 (5 bases). Germline V gene sequence: CDR1 ENHRY, CDR2 SYGVKD. The CDR3 totals 15 residues. The V gene lost 4 bases and the J gene lost 1 base, with 13 bases spanning the gap. The CDR3 reads CAISGIRDGNTEAFF. The CDR3 bases are TGTGCCATCAGTGGGATCAGGGACGGGAACACTGAAGCTTTCTTT.

The V gene is TRBV12-3 or TRBV12-4, the J gene TRBJ1-4; no clear D. The germline V and J ends were trimmed by 2 bases and 5 bases, with 0 bases remaining between them. There are 11 residues in the CDR3. The CDR3, as DNA: TGTGCCAGCAGTTTAAATGAAAAACTGTTTTTT. Translated, it gives CASSLNEKLFF.

The chain carries TRBV5-4 and TRBJ1-2; 7 bases are shared with TRBD1. The CDR3 is 13 amino acids. Trimming took 0 bases from V and 8 from J; bases not matched to a gene: 4. In germline, CDR1 is SGHNT, CDR2 YYREEE (reference sequence). CDR3 region: CASSLVQGGGYTF. The CDR3 nucleotides are TGTGCCAGCAGCTTGGTCCAAGGGGGCGGCTACACCTTC.

This chain uses TRBV19 with TRBJ1-5; tentatively, D is TRBD1 (5 bases). Trimming took off 0 bases at V and 1 base at J, with 13 bases between the two ends. This CDR3 comprises 17 residues. Germline-derived CDR1 and CDR2 are LNHDA and SQIVND (reference sequence). CDR3 bases: TGTGCCAGTAGTATAGATCATGGGGGAATCAGCAATCAGCCCCAGCATTTT. It encodes CASSIDHGGISNQPQHF.

V and J are TRBV28 and TRBJ1-1; no definite D call. Trimming removed 3 bases from V and 8 bases from J, with 10 bases in between. The CDR3 consists of 12 residues. CDR1 MDHEN and CDR2 SYDVKM come from the germline V gene. As DNA, the CDR3 is TGTGCCAGCAGTTTCACACAGTCCGAAGCTTTCTTT. This gives the protein CASSFTQSEAFF. The complete variable domain, with remaining parts taken from reference TRBV28 and TRBJ1-1, reads DVKVTQSSRYLVKRTGEKVFLECVQDMDHENMFWYRQDPGLGLRLIYFSYDVKMKEKGDIPEGYSVSREKKERFSLILESASTNQTSMYLCASSFTQSEAFFGQGTRLTVV.

The genes are TRBV5-1 and TRBJ2-7; 8 nucleotides align to TRBD2. In germline, CDR1 is SGHRS, CDR2 YFSETQ. The CDR3 covers 14 residues. V trimming: 3 bases; J trimming: 5 bases; junction bases outside the gene matches: 7. CDR3 loop: CASSSAGVRDEQYF. In DNA form, the CDR3 reads TGCGCCAGCAGCTCAGCGGGAGTCCGGGACGAGCAGTACTTC.

The J gene is TRBJ1-1, the V gene TRBV5-1, with D uncertain. Deletions cut 5 bases from V and 4 bases from J, with 15 bases between. This CDR3 has 14 amino acids. Germline V lookup: CDR1 SGHRS, CDR2 YFSETQ. The CDR3, as DNA: TGCGCCAGCAGACCCGGGCCTCTGAGCACTGAAGCTTTCTTT. It is translated as CASRPGPLSTEAFF.

The rearrangement uses TRBV5-1 and TRBJ1-3; D is possibly TRBD1 (5 bases). The CDR3 covers 15 residues. Germline-derived CDR1 and CDR2 are SGHRS and YFSETQ. V gave up 4 bases and J gave up 0 bases, with 11 bases separating them. CDR3 DNA: TGCGCCAGCAGCATAGGACACCTCTCTGGAAACACCATATATTTT. Translating it yields CASSIGHLSGNTIYF.

The table lists this clone with a count of one. Within the sample, other DNA sequences also encode this same CDR3. The V gene is TRBV5-1, the J gene TRBJ2-5; D unclear. The germline V and J ends were trimmed by 0 bases and 5 bases, with 2 bases remaining between them. The germline CDR1 and CDR2 sequences are SGHRS and YFSETQ. There are 11 residues in the CDR3. The CDR3 DNA sequence: TGCGCCAGCAGCTTGGCGGAGACCCAGTACTTC. Protein: CASSLAETQYF.

The CDR3 DNA reads TGTGCCAGCCGTCTAGACCCCTCGAGCTCCTATAATTCACCCCTCCACTTT. Protein: CASRLDPSSSYNSPLHF. The rearrangement joins TRBV5-5 to TRBJ1-6; the D is unclear. From germline, CDR1 is SGHKS and CDR2 YYEKEE (reference sequence). With 7 bases removed from V and 0 bases from J, the gap between germline ends came to 17 bases. The CDR3 runs to 17 residues. The complete variable domain, with remaining parts taken from reference TRBV5-5 and TRBJ1-6, reads DAGVTQSPTHLIKTRGQQVTLRCSPISGHKSVSWYQQVLGQGPQFIFQYYEKEERGRGNFPDRFSARQFPNYSSELNVNALLLGDSALYLCASRLDPSSSYNSPLHFGNGTRLTVT.

The chain carries TRBV7-8 and TRBJ1-5; D is perhaps TRBD1 (6 bases). The germline V gene encodes CDR1 SGHVS and CDR2 FQNEAQ. The ends were cut back, 1 base at V and 7 bases at J, with 17 bases in the middle. This CDR3 contains 16 residues. CDR3: CASSLGGWGREQPQHF. The CDR3 nucleotides read TGTGCCAGCAGCTTAGGGGGTTGGGGGCGCGAACAGCCCCAGCATTTT. Full variable domain (missing parts from reference TRBV7-8 and TRBJ1-5): GAGVSQSPRYKVAKRGQDVALRCDPISGHVSLFWYQQALGQGPEFLTYFQNEAQLDKSGLPSDRFFAERPEGSVSTLKIQRTQQEDSAVYLCASSLGGWGREQPQHFGDGTRLSIL.

The chain is built from TRBV5-1 and TRBJ2-3; no clear D. Germline V gene lookup returns CDR1 SGHRS and CDR2 YFSETQ. The CDR3 contains 14 residues. V was cut by 0 bases and J by 2 bases, with 7 bases left in between. The CDR3 DNA is TGCGCCAGCAGCTTGGAGTCTCACACAGATACGCAGTATTTT. Translated, it gives CASSLESHTDTQYF.

The chain uses TRBV2 and TRBJ1-5, with D maybe TRBD1 (6 bases). Trimming stripped 1 base from V and 4 bases from J, with 8 bases between. Germline CDR1 and CDR2: SNHLY and FYNNEI. CDR3 size: 14 residues. The CDR3 DNA is TGTGCCAGCAGTGAAGAGGGGGTGAATCAGCCCCAGCATTTT. This encodes CASSEEGVNQPQHF.

The chain links TRBV4-2 to TRBJ2-3; TRBD1 is a possible D gene (6 bases). The germline gives CDR1 LGHNA, CDR2 YNFKEQ. The CDR3 covers 17 residues. The V and J ends lost 2 bases and 1 base respectively, with 16 bases between them. The CDR3 DNA reads TGTGCCAGCAGCCAAACCCATAGGACAGCCGGCACAGATACGCAGTATTTT. It is translated as CASSQTHRTAGTDTQYF.

The V gene is TRBV7-2, the J gene TRBJ2-1; D is uncertain. Germline CDR1 is SGHTA and CDR2 is FQGNSA. Trimming removed 4 bases at V and 0 bases at J, with 10 bases between. This CDR3 has 15 amino acids. The chain's CDR3 is CASSSDWSSYNEQFF. The CDR3 DNA reads as TGTGCCAGCAGCTCAGACTGGAGCTCCTACAATGAGCAGTTCTTC.

The V and J genes are TRBV11-2 and TRBJ2-5, with 8 bases matching TRBD2. CDR3 size: 15 residues. V trimming: 5 bases; J trimming: 4 bases; junction bases outside the gene matches: 9. Germline lookup yields CDR1 SGHAT and CDR2 FQNNGV. The CDR3 is CASSRNGLAGETQYF. Written as DNA, the CDR3 is TGTGCCAGCAGCCGTAATGGACTAGCAGGAGAGACCCAGTACTTC.

This sequence joins TRBV19 and TRBJ2-2, with D possibly matching TRBD1 (6 bases). The CDR3 is 15 amino acids. CDR1 and CDR2 from the germline V gene are LNHDA and SQIVND (reference sequence). Trimming removed 6 bases from V and 1 base from J, with 12 bases in between. CDR3 protein: CASRNTGKNTGELFF. In DNA form, the CDR3 reads TGTGCCAGTAGGAATACAGGGAAGAACACCGGGGAGCTGTTTTTT.

The DNA of the CDR3 is TGCGCCAGCAGCTTAGTGGGACTAGCGAGCTATGGGTCGTTGAACATTCAGTACTTC. Its protein product is CASSLVGLASYGSLNIQYF. The V and J genes are TRBV4-1 and TRBJ2-4; 10 bases fit TRBD2. The germline CDR1 and CDR2 sequences are MGHRA and YSYEKL. The J segment lost 7 bases and the V segment lost 5 bases, leaving 20 bases of the junction unmatched. This CDR3 contains 19 residues.

The chain links TRBV7-2 to TRBJ1-2; D is possibly TRBD1 (6 bases). The CDR3 length is 14 residues. Trimming pared 3 bases from V and 6 bases from J, leaving 14 bases between. Germline lookup yields CDR1 SGHTA and CDR2 FQGNSA. CDR3 bases: TGTGCCAGCAGCTTCGGACAGCTCCAGAATGGCTACACCTTC. Protein product: CASSFGQLQNGYTF.

The chain couples TRBV11-2 to TRBJ2-7, with a tentative D call TRBD1 (5 bases). The CDR3 is made up of 14 amino acids. Trimming pared 5 bases from V and 3 bases from J, leaving 14 bases between. Germline-derived CDR1 and CDR2 are SGHAT and FQNNGV. This chain's CDR3 is CASSGQLGLYEQYF. CDR3 in DNA: TGTGCCAGCAGCGGGCAGCTGGGGCTCTACGAGCAGTACTTC.